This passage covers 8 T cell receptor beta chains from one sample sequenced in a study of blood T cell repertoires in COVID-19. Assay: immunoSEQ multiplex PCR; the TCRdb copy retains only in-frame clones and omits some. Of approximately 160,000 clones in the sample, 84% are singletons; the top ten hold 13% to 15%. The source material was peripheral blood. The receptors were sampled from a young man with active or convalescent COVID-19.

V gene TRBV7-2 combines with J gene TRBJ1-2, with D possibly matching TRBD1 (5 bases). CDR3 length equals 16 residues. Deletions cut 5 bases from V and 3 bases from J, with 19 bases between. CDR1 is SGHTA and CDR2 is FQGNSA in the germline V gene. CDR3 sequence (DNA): TGTGCCAGCAGCGCCGGGACTCAGGAATCTTACTATGGCTACACCTTC. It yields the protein CASSAGTQESYYGYTF.

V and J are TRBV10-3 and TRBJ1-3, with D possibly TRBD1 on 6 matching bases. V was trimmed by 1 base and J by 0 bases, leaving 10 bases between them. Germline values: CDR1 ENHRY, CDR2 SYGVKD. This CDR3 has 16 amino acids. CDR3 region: CAISELGADSGNTIYF. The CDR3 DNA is TGTGCCATCAGTGAGTTGGGGGCCGACTCTGGAAACACCATATATTTT.

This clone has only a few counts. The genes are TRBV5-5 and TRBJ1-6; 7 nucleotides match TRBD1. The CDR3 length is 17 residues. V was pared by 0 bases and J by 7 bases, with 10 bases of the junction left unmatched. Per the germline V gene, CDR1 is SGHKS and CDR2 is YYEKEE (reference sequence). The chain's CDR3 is CASSLGLTQGINSPLHF. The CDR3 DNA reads TGTGCCAGCAGCTTGGGGCTGACACAGGGGATCAATTCACCCCTCCACTTT.

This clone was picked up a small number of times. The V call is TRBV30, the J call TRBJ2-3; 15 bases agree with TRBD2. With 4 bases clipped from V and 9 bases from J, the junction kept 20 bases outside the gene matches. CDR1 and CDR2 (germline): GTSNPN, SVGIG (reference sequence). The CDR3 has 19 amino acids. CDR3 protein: CAWTRISPGTSGRRGTQYF. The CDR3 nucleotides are TGTGCCTGGACCCGGATTAGTCCCGGGACTAGCGGGAGGAGGGGGACGCAGTATTTT.

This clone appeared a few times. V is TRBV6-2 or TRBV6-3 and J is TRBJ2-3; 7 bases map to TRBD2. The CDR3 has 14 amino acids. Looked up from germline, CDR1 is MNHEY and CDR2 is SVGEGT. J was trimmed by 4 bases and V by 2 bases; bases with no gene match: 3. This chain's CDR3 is CASSYGRASDTQYF. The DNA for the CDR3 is TGTGCCAGCAGTTACGGGAGGGCCTCAGATACGCAGTATTTT.

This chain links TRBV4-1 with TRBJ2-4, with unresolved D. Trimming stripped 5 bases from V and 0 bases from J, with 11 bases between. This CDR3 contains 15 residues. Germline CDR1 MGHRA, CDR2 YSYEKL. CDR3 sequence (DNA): TGCGCCAGCAGCACGAACTCCATAGCCAAAAACATTCAGTACTTC. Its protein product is CASSTNSIAKNIQYF.

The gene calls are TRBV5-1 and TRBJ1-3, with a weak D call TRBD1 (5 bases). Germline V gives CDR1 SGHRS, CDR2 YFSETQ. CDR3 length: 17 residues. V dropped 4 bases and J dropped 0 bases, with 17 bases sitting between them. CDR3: CASSRGDGVGSGNTIYF. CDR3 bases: TGCGCCAGCAGCCGGGGGGACGGCGTTGGCTCTGGAAACACCATATATTTT. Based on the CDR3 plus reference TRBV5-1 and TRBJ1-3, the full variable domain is KAGVTQTPRYLIKTRGQQVTLSCSPISGHRSVSWYQQTPGQGLQFLFEYFSETQRNKGNFPGRFSGRQFSNSRSEMNVSTLELGDSALYLCASSRGDGVGSGNTIYFGEGSWLTVV.

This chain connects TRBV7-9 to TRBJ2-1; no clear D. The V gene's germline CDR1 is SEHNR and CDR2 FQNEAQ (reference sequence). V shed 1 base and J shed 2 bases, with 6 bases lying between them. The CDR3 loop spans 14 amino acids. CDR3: CASSLDGTYNEQFF. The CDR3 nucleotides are TGTGCCAGCAGCTTAGACGGTACCTACAATGAGCAGTTCTTC.